This T cell receptor beta chain emerged from a study of cytomegalovirus exposure and HLA in healthy donors. Across the whole study: Inside one of the first data releases sat around 86 million unique TCRs taken from HLA-typed donors. Within the Caucasian-associated ancestry cluster were roughly 79% of the roughly 400 genotyped donors.

The PCR was carried out with 60 Vbeta primers and 13 Jbeta primers. Measured with immunoSEQ multiplex PCR; TCRdb has only the in-frame clones, and not every one. The table records more than 150,000 clones, roughly 80% of them present only once. General study points: In an earlier analysis, most TCR beta V segments were productive about 87% or about 30% of the time. A later analysis reportedly found that, within productive TCRs, an Asian-associated ancestry cluster had fewer N-insertions than the mean observed across the roughly 670 donors.

Trimming pared 3 bases from V and 2 bases from J, leaving 6 bases between. This CDR3 spans 13 amino acids. Germline values: CDR1 MRHNA, CDR2 SNTAGT. Turning to this clone: Its antigen is as yet unknown.

The sequence derives from a man aged 35 to 55 in good health and CMV-seronegative. Sequencing was done on a sample of PBMCs. The chain employs TRBV6-4 and TRBJ2-3; D remains ambiguous. The CDR3 coding sequence is TGTGCCAGCAGTGATCAGGCCACAGATACGCAGTATTTT. Protein sequence: CASSDQATDTQYF.